Listed below are T cell receptor beta chains from one sample, sequenced in a study of cytomegalovirus exposure and HLA in healthy donors. Only in-frame clones appear in the TCRdb table, and some are missing; sequencing was by immunoSEQ multiplex PCR. The sample records 150,000 to 200,000 clones, roughly 65% being singletons. The sample taken for sequencing was PBMCs. Source of these receptors: a man in his late teens or twenties in good health and CMV-seropositive. The CDR3 runs from the conserved cysteine through the conserved F or W. Fields, in order: J gene, clone size, D gene, V gene, CDR3 protein, CDR3 DNA. The D gene is left open where the match is weak. The size of a clone is reported for some rows only, either as once, few or many, or as a class for expanded clones.

J: TRBJ1-2
size: once
D: .
V: TRBV14
CDR3: CASSPLDGHFYGYTF
DNA: TGTGCCAGCAGTCCACTGGACGGACACTTCTATGGCTACACCTTC

J: TRBJ1-2
size: .
D: .
V: TRBV5-4
CDR3: CASSPSGTPSNYGYTF
DNA: TGTGCCAGCAGCCCTTCCGGGACACCATCTAACTATGGCTACACCTTC

J: TRBJ2-2
size: .
D: .
V: TRBV9
CDR3: CASSAGSGYTGELFF
DNA: TGTGCCAGCAGCGCGGGGAGCGGGTACACCGGGGAGCTGTTTTTT

J: TRBJ2-2
size: .
D: TRBD1
V: TRBV6-1
CDR3: CASTRTGKNTGELFF
DNA: TGTGCCAGCACCCGGACAGGGAAGAACACCGGGGAGCTGTTTTTT

J: TRBJ1-6
size: once
D: .
V: TRBV5-8
CDR3: CASSLGVTPNSPLHF
DNA: TGTGCCAGCAGCTTGGGAGTGACACCCAATTCACCCCTCCACTTT

J: TRBJ2-3
size: .
D: .
V: TRBV28
CDR3: CASSFRTSTDTQYF
DNA: TGTGCCAGCAGTTTCCGCACTAGCACAGATACGCAGTATTTT

J: TRBJ1-1
size: .
D: .
V: TRBV19
CDR3: CASSRSGENTEAFF
DNA: TGTGCCAGTAGTAGGTCCGGAGAGAACACTGAAGCTTTCTTT

J: TRBJ2-3
size: .
D: TRBD1
V: TRBV12-5
CDR3: CASGLPFLQGPSTDTQYF
DNA: TGTGCTAGTGGTTTGCCCTTTCTACAGGGGCCGAGCACAGATACGCAGTATTTT

J: TRBJ1-2
size: .
D: .
V: TRBV5-6
CDR3: CASSLVPGVGYTF
DNA: TGTGCCAGCAGCTTGGTCCCGGGGGTTGGCTACACCTTC

J: TRBJ2-1
size: .
D: TRBD1
V: TRBV6-5
CDR3: CASIGDRDYNEQFF
DNA: TGTGCCAGCATAGGGGACAGGGACTACAATGAGCAGTTCTTC

J: TRBJ2-1
size: .
D: .
V: TRBV13
CDR3: CASSLGPPPLANNEQFF
DNA: TGTGCCAGCAGCTTAGGACCACCTCCTCTAGCGAACAATGAGCAGTTCTTC

J: TRBJ2-5
size: .
D: TRBD1
V: TRBV7-7
CDR3: CASSMDRTRETQYF
DNA: TGTGCTAGCAGCATGGACAGGACCCGGGAGACCCAGTACTTC

J: TRBJ1-1
size: few
D: .
V: TRBV13
CDR3: CASSYGGRGSEAFF
DNA: TGTGCCAGCAGCTACGGGGGAAGGGGTAGTGAAGCTTTCTTT

J: TRBJ2-1
size: .
D: TRBD2
V: TRBV29-1
CDR3: CSVERLAGYNEQFF
DNA: TGCAGCGTTGAACGACTAGCGGGATACAATGAGCAGTTCTTC

J: TRBJ2-5
size: few
D: TRBD2
V: TRBV11-3
CDR3: CASGLAGETQYF
DNA: TGTGCCAGCGGACTAGCGGGAGAGACCCAGTACTTC

J: TRBJ1-2
size: .
D: TRBD1
V: TRBV19
CDR3: CASSPVTGVTGYTF
DNA: TGTGCCAGTAGCCCAGTGACAGGGGTAACTGGCTACACCTTC

J: TRBJ2-1
size: few
D: TRBD1
V: TRBV7-7
CDR3: CASSLVVPGQGAHEQFF
DNA: TGTGCTAGCAGCTTAGTAGTACCGGGACAGGGGGCTCATGAGCAGTTCTTC

J: TRBJ1-3
size: .
D: .
V: TRBV4-1
CDR3: CASSQDLGLLSSGNTIYF
DNA: TGCGCCAGCAGCCAAGATTTGGGACTTCTGAGCTCTGGAAACACCATATATTTT

J: TRBJ2-2
size: .
D: .
V: TRBV7-8
CDR3: CASSLTGRDTGELFF
DNA: TGTGCCAGCAGCCTCACAGGGCGCGACACCGGGGAGCTGTTTTTT

J: TRBJ1-6
size: .
D: .
V: TRBV4-1
CDR3: CASSQGGTDKRRGGPLHF
DNA: TGCGCCAGCAGCCAAGGGGGGACTGACAAGAGAAGGGGCGGACCCCTCCACTTT

J: TRBJ1-1
size: few
D: .
V: TRBV19
CDR3: CASTSYADTEAFF
DNA: TGTGCCAGTACCTCCTACGCGGACACTGAAGCTTTCTTT

J: TRBJ2-1
size: .
D: .
V: TRBV25-1
CDR3: CASSESGRNEQFF
DNA: TGTGCCAGCAGTGAATCAGGGAGGAATGAGCAGTTCTTC